The TCR beta chain described here comes from a study of T cells after yellow fever vaccination. This clonotype was seen a handful of times. Production of TCR cDNA was by 5'RACE template switching, which also added a universal primer site and UMIs. TCRdb processed the 5' RACE reads anew with MiXCR; each CDR3 protein has one entry. The table lists approximately 580,000 distinct CDR3 sequences, around 17% of them singletons. The CDR3 covers 13 residues. V was clipped by 8 bases and J by 0 bases; unmatched bases: 0. Germline lookup yields CDR1 MGHRA and CDR2 YSYEKL. The sequencing used PBMCs, collected 5 days after the first yellow fever vaccination. The clonotype originates from a young man who received the YFV17D yellow fever vaccine. The V and J genes are TRBV4-1 and TRBJ2-5; 10 nucleotides line up with TRBD1. CDR3 loop: CASGQGDQETQYF. CDR3 nucleotides: TGCGCCAGCGGACAGGGGGACCAAGAGACCCAGTACTTC.